One sample yielded the 14 T cell receptor beta chains listed below, sequenced in a study of T cells after yellow fever vaccination. TCRdb reanalysed the 5' RACE reads using MiXCR and keeps one entry per CDR3 protein. The table includes hundreds of thousands of distinct CDR3 sequences, less than 20% detected once. This material consisted of PBMCs, taken 15 days after the yellow fever booster vaccination. The receptors come from a man aged 30-40 years who received the YFV17D yellow fever vaccine.

The sample holds a few counts of this clonotype. The genes are TRBV12-3 or TRBV12-4 and TRBJ2-7; D gene unclear. V shed 6 bases and J shed 3 bases, with 15 bases lying between them. CDR3 length equals 14 residues. The CDR3 DNA reads as TGTGCCAGCAGCCGAAACCCCCTATTCTACGAGCAGTACTTC. The encoded protein is CASSRNPLFYEQYF.

This clonotype showed up just a few times. The rearrangement uses TRBV5-6 and TRBJ2-1; D unclear. Germline lookup yields CDR1 SGHDT and CDR2 YYEEEE. Trimming cost V 1 base and J 6 bases, with 11 bases left between them. The CDR3 is 14 amino acids. The CDR3 is CASSLRVLGNEQFF. CDR3 in DNA: TGTGCCAGCAGCTTGAGAGTTCTTGGCAATGAGCAGTTCTTC.

This clonotype was observed a few times. This sequence joins TRBV20-1 and TRBJ2-7; 7 positions match TRBD1. This CDR3 comprises 16 residues. The junction had 13 bases not matched to a gene; V was cut back by 3 bases and J by 2 bases. Germline CDR1 is DFQATT and CDR2 is SNEGSKA (reference sequence). The CDR3 sequence: CSASVGTDLLAYEQYF. The CDR3, as DNA: TGCAGTGCTAGTGTCGGGACAGATCTTTTAGCCTACGAGCAGTACTTC.

J is TRBJ2-3 and V is TRBV12-3 or TRBV12-4; 7 bases align to TRBD2. CDR3 length: 17 residues. The V segment lost 4 bases and the J segment 0 bases; nucleotides outside the gene matches: 10. The CDR3 DNA reads as TGTGCCAGCAGTTGGTTCTCGTGGCGGGAGAGCACAGATACGCAGTATTTT. Its protein product is CASSWFSWRESTDTQYF.

This clonotype was seen more than once but under ten times. The genes are TRBV10-3 and TRBJ2-3; the D gene is possibly TRBD2 (5 bases). Between the trimmed V and J ends, which lost 4 bases and 5 bases, there was a span of 7 bases. Germline CDR1 is ENHRY and CDR2 is SYGVKD. CDR3 length: 12 amino acids. The CDR3 spells CAISVAGDTQYF. Written as DNA, the CDR3 is TGTGCCATCAGTGTTGCGGGAGATACGCAGTATTTT.

In this sample, this clonotype turned up a few times. This chain connects TRBV6-5 to TRBJ2-7, with unresolved D. The CDR3 is 14 residues long. CDR1 is MNHEY, CDR2 SVGAGI, per germline. Trimming removed 0 bases from V and 0 bases from J, with 6 bases in between. CDR3 sequence reads: CASSYSQSSYEQYF. The CDR3 coding sequence is TGTGCCAGCAGTTACTCCCAAAGCTCCTACGAGCAGTACTTC.

V usage is TRBV18 and J usage is TRBJ1-2; 12 bases match TRBD1. Losses at the gene ends were 3 bases for V and 6 bases for J; bases not matched to a gene: 8. The germline V gene has CDR1 KGHSH and CDR2 LQKENI. The CDR3 contains 16 residues. The CDR3 bases are TGTGCCAGCTCACCCTCCTCGGGACAGGGGGCGCATGGCTACACCTTC. Translated, it gives CASSPSSGQGAHGYTF.

The gene calls are TRBV11-1 and TRBJ2-1, with D tentatively TRBD2 (5 bases). V lost 4 bases, J lost 3 bases, and 13 bases lay in between. The CDR3 consists of 15 residues. CDR1 and CDR2 from the germline V gene are SGHAT and FQDESV (reference sequence). The CDR3 sequence: CASSSGNLVYNEQFF. CDR3 in DNA: TGTGCCAGCAGCTCGGGAAATTTGGTCTACAATGAGCAGTTCTTC.

The chain couples TRBV6-2 or TRBV6-3 to TRBJ2-7; 8 nucleotides line up with TRBD2. Germline assignment: CDR1 MNHEY and CDR2 SVGEGT. V was clipped by 5 bases and J by 1 base; unmatched bases: 10. This CDR3 is 16 amino acids long. The CDR3 bases are TGTGCCAGCAGTCCCCCCCAGAGCGGGAGATCCTACGAGCAGTACTTC. Protein product: CASSPPQSGRSYEQYF.

As DNA, the CDR3 is TGTGCCATCGGGAGATCTAGCGGGAGCCATGAGCAGTTCTTC. Protein sequence: CAIGRSSGSHEQFF. The V gene is TRBV10-3, the J gene TRBJ2-1; 10 bases are a match to TRBD2. There are 14 residues in the CDR3. The V gene end was trimmed by 8 bases and the J gene end by 8 bases; junction bases not matched to a gene: 9. Germline CDR1 is ENHRY and CDR2 is SYGVKD.

The table lists this clonotype with a few counts. The chain couples TRBV20-1 to TRBJ2-7; no reliable D call. The germline CDR1 and CDR2 sequences are DFQATT and SNEGSKA (reference sequence). Trimming pared 0 bases from V and 0 bases from J, leaving 12 bases between. CDR3 length: 15 residues. CDR3 DNA sequence: TGCAGTGCTAGAGATGCTATAGGCTACTCCTACGAGCAGTACTTC. This sequence encodes CSARDAIGYSYEQYF.

This clonotype came up a few times. V is TRBV29-1 and J is TRBJ2-6; TRBD2 aligns across 8 bases. CDR1 SQVTM and CDR2 ANQGSEA come from the germline V gene. The CDR3 covers 15 residues. V dropped 5 bases and J dropped 1; count of bases not matched to a gene: 4. CDR3 region: CSVRAGDSGANVLTF. As DNA, the CDR3 is TGCAGCGTTAGAGCGGGAGATTCTGGGGCCAACGTCCTGACTTTC.

In its sample, this clonotype was seen a few times. The rearrangement links TRBV10-1 to TRBJ2-5, with 8 positions matching TRBD1. Germline CDR1 reads WNHNN; CDR2 reads SYGVQD (reference sequence). The V and J ends lost 3 bases and 4 bases, in that order; junction bases with no gene match: 10. The CDR3 has 16 amino acids. The CDR3 loop is CASSEFTQGARETQYF. The CDR3 DNA is TGCGCCAGCAGTGAATTCACCCAGGGGGCCCGAGAGACCCAGTACTTC.

This sequence joins TRBV29-1 and TRBJ2-1, with D perhaps TRBD1 or TRBD2 (7 bases each). Germline V lookup: CDR1 SQVTM, CDR2 ANQGSEA. The germline V and J ends were trimmed by 5 bases and 3 bases, with 20 bases remaining between them. The CDR3 loop spans 16 amino acids. CDR3 sequence reads: CSVNPTGEGLYNEQFF. In DNA, the CDR3 is TGCAGCGTTAACCCAACAGGGGAGGGACTCTACAATGAGCAGTTCTTC.